This T cell receptor beta chain was sequenced for a study of blood T cells in healthy people across ages (dated by TCRdb to 2013 to 2016). General notes on the study: In model experiments, roughly one uniquely barcoded TCR beta cDNA molecule per two T cells was captured by template switching. Donors of different ages were randomly distributed across sequencing lanes to avoid experimental bias. For two donors (one aged 18 to 29 and one aged 80 or older), the study analyzed two additional independent replicas of 1 million unique cDNA reads from the same blood draw. To track age-related changes in TCR beta repertoire diversity, the study relied on deep sequencing normalized with unique cDNA molecular identifiers. Four age groups were formed from the donors: young (average about 16 years), middle-aged (just under 40), aged (roughly 56) and long-lived (roughly 88). General study outcomes and caveats: Compared with the aged group, the long-lived group had more naive CD4+ T cells, fewer expanded clones and increased TCR diversity, a pattern suggesting age selection. Estimates of total diversity from one million sequenced T cells were regarded as lower bounds and underestimates. Bulk unsorted PBMC profiling prevented conclusive comparison of naive and antigen-experienced compartments. Observed TCR beta diversity per million T cells fell roughly linearly with age, and a significant reduction was already apparent by age roughly 41. A strong correlation was found between observed TCR beta diversity and the percentage of naive T cells measured by flow cytometry. Because the CMV infection status of the donors was unknown, age-related changes in expanded clonotypes may potentially have been confounded.

The method was 5' RACE. The reads were generated on an Illumina HiSeq 2500. A second PCR of about 7 to 12 cycles was run with a J-beta primer mix and a sample-barcoded 5' primer. A unique molecular identifier was introduced onto each TCR beta cDNA molecule by a template-switch 5' adaptor carrying 12 random nucleotides. Each sample yielded at least 2.5 million CDR3-containing paired-end reads. First-strand cDNA was synthesized from all RNA with the Mint cDNA synthesis kit, primed by a TRBC-specific oligonucleotide. Following uracil-DNA glycosylase treatment, a first 18-cycle PCR with universal primers M1SS and BC2_uni_R was performed on all cDNA. The authors' pipeline ran thus. Normalization of each sample was performed by random selection of 1 million high-quality reads, each carrying a distinct molecular identifier. Instead of being binned into consensus sequences, reads that shared molecular identifiers were thrown out. MiTCR, run with a Q25 quality threshold and the strictest error-elimination algorithm, handled CDR3 identification, clonotype clustering and error correction. A nonparametric unseen species model with Euler transformation was used to estimate a lower bound on total TCR beta diversity. In TCRdb, the public reads were trimmed at Q25 with fastp and aligned with MiXCR, with productive beta chains retained. Rows are unified per CDR3 protein, each entry keeping the most common DNA and genes. These V and J calls are TCRdb output, not the study's own analysis. This sample has some 1.4 million distinct CDR3 sequences in its table, and about 40% of those were observed once. 7.9% of the sample is in the top ten clones.

Taken from cysteine to phenylalanine, the CDR3 has 12 residues. Of the read, only the CDR3 DNA is kept; its 36 bases are in frame from base 1. CDR1 and CDR2, looked up from the germline V gene (reference sequence), are SGHAT and FQDESV. As concerns this clonotype: Its antigen is still unknown. One end of the junction varies from germline; a read error may be responsible.

Donors were 39 systemically healthy Caucasian individuals from Russia aged roughly 6 to 95 years. Each donor gave about 9.7 milliliters of peripheral blood, drawn into EDTA-treated Vacutainer tubes. Ficoll-Paque density-gradient centrifugation was used to isolate PBMCs, with at least 6 million per sample. Total RNA was extracted from PBMCs with Trizol reagent, with at least 6 micrograms obtained per sample. The percentages of naive CD45RAhigh/CD27high T cells were determined by flow cytometry on a PBMC aliquot from every donor. Sequences were obtained from blood. The chain employs TRBV11-1 and TRBJ1-2, with an unclear D gene assignment. This TCR was sampled from a woman between 18 and 30 years old in good health. The nucleotide sequence reads as follows: TGTGTCAGCAGCCCAGACCTCTATGGCTACACCTTC. It codes for CVSSPDLYGYTF.